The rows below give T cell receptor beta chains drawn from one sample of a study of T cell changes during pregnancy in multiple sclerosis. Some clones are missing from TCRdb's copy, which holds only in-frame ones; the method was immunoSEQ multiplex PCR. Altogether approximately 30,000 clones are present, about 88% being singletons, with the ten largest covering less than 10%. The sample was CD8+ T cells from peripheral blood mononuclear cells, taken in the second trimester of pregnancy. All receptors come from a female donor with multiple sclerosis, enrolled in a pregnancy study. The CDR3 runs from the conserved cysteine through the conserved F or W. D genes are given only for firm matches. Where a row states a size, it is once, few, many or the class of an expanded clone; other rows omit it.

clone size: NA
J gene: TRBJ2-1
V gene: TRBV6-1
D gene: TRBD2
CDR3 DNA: TGTGCCAGCAGTGACCGGGGGGACCACAATGAGCAGTTCTTC
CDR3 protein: CASSDRGDHNEQFF

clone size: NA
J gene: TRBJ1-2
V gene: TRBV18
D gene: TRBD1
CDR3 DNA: TGTGCCAGCTCTCCTTCCGACAGGGGACGAAACTATGGCTACACCTTC
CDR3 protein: CASSPSDRGRNYGYTF

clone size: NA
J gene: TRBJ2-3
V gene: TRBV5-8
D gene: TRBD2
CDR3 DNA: TGTGCCAGCACCCCCCTAGCGGGGATCGCAGATACGCAGTATTTT
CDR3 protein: CASTPLAGIADTQYF

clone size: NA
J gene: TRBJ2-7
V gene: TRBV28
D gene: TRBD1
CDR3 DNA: TGTGCCAGCAGTTTAGACAGGGGATACGAACAGAGGTGGAGCTCCTACGAGCAGTACTTC
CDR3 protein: CASSLDRGYEQRWSSYEQYF

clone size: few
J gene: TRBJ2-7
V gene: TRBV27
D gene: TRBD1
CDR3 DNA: TGTGCCAGCAGACCATCACCGGGACAGGTCGGCGAGCAGTACTTC
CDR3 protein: CASRPSPGQVGEQYF

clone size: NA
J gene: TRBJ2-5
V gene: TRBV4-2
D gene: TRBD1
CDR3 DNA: TGTGCCAGCAGCCAGCTGACAGGGGGAGAGACCCAGTACTTC
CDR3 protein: CASSQLTGGETQYF

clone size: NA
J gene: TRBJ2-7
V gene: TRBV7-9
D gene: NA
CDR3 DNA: TGTGCCAGCAGCAATACGGAGGACAGACGCTACGAGCAGTACTTC
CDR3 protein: CASSNTEDRRYEQYF

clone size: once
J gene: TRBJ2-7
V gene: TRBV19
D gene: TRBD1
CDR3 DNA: TGTGCCAGTAGTACCCGACAGGGGGCGGGCGAGCAGTACTTC
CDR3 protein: CASSTRQGAGEQYF

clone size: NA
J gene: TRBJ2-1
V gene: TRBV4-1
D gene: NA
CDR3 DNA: TGCGCCAGCAGCCAAAGGCCAGATGGGCTTCCCCTTTCCTACAATGAGCAGTTCTTC
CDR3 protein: CASSQRPDGLPLSYNEQFF

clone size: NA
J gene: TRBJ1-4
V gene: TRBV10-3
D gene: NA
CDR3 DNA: TGTGCCATCAGTGCGAAGAGTAATGAAAAACTGTTTTTT
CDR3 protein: CAISAKSNEKLFF

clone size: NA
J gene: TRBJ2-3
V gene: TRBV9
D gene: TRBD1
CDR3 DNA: TGTGCCAGCAGCGTACAGGGGGCTGTAGCAGATACGCAGTATTTT
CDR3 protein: CASSVQGAVADTQYF

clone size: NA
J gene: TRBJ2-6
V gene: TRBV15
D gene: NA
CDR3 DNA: TGTGCCACCAGCAGAGATCGGGGTGGGGCCAACGTCCTGACTTTC
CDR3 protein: CATSRDRGGANVLTF

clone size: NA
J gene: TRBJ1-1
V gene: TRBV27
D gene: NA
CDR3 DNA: TGTGCCAGCGGAGGAGTTGGCACTGAAGCTTTCTTT
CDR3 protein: CASGGVGTEAFF

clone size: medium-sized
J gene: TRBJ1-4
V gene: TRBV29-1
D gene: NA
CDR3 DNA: TGCAGCGTCCGACGGGGAAATGAGAATGAAAAACTGTTTTTT
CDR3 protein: CSVRRGNENEKLFF

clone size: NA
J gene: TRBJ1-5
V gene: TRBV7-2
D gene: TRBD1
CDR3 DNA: TGTGCCAGCAGCTTTGAACAGGGGAACAATCAGCCCCAGCATTTT
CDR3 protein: CASSFEQGNNQPQHF

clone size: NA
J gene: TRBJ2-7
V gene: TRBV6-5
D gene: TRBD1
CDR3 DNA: TGTGCCAGCAGTTCTACCTGGGACAGGGGTTACGAGCAGTACTTC
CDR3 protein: CASSSTWDRGYEQYF